The source of this T cell receptor beta chain is a study of cytomegalovirus exposure and HLA in healthy donors. General study points: Reported findings show TCR beta sequences accurately forecast HLA-A and HLA-B alleles in most subjects.

Each donor's status was that of a healthy bone marrow donor. As regards this clone: Its antigen is still unknown.

The PCR ran on 60 Vbeta and 13 Jbeta primers. TCRdb keeps only in-frame clones here, not all; method: immunoSEQ multiplex PCR. Here the sample spans around 180,000 clones, roughly four fifths being singletons. Sequencing was done on a sample of PBMCs. The source of this sequence is a man aged 18 to 30 in good health and CMV-seronegative.

CDR3 sequence reads: CASSPDGTSGAYNEQFF. The CDR3 bases are TGTGCCAGCAGCCCAGACGGGACTAGCGGGGCCTACAATGAGCAGTTCTTC. The chain joins TRBV7-2 to TRBJ2-1; 13 bases align to TRBD2. Germline V gives CDR1 SGHTA, CDR2 FQGNSA. Unmatched junction bases numbered 6, after V lost 5 bases and J lost 2 bases. CDR3 length: 17 residues.